The clone carrying this T cell receptor (beta chain) showed up many times. What it binds is unknown. The sample originates from a study of Graves' ophthalmopathy and Graves' hyperthyroidism. General study points: Also, most clonotypes expanded in the thyroid above 0.001 frequency appeared in blood.

The CDR3 is 14 amino acids. Germline V gene sequence: CDR1 SGHRS, CDR2 YFSETQ. V was trimmed by 0 bases and J by 10 bases, leaving 16 bases between them. For repertoire sequencing, the TCR beta CDR3 regions were amplified from RNA transcripts. Amplification began with first-round RT-PCR using HTBI primers, then second-round multiplex PCR was performed. TCRdb redid the calling of the multiplex PCR reads with MiXCR, one entry per CDR3 protein. The profile shows about 370,000 distinct CDR3 sequences, approximately 18% of them singletons. The rearrangement uses TRBV5-1 and TRBJ2-5; the D call may be TRBD1 or TRBD2 (5 bases each). The source of this sequence is an adult woman with stable Graves' hyperthyroidism. The sample was peripheral blood. The chain's CDR3 is CASSLGSLGGGQYF. The CDR3 DNA reads as TGCGCCAGCAGCTTGGGCAGCTTAGGTGGGGGCCAGTACTTC.